These T cell receptor beta chains were read from a single sample in a study of vaccination and CD4 T cells after COVID-19. Which antigens these TCRs recognize remains unknown. In TCRdb, the PCR reads were re-called with MiXCR into one record per CDR3 protein. This sample carries 9,000 to 15,000 distinct CDR3 sequences, around 50% of them seen once, and the ten largest clones take roughly 26%. The sequenced sample consisted of CD4+ T cells from blood, cultured in vitro. The receptors stem from a human donor who had recovered from COVID-19. Both conserved end residues are part of each CDR3. The D gene is left open where the match is weak. The listing skips clone size in some rows; elsewhere it reads once, few, many or a size class.

>TRBV7-9|TRBD1|TRBJ1-4|NA
CASSFRARGREKLFF
TGTGCCAGCAGCTTTAGGGCCAGGGGGCGCGAAAAACTGTTTTTT
>TRBV6-5|NA|TRBJ1-2|NA
CASSYGDGGYTF
TGTGCCAGCAGTTACGGAGATGGGGGCTACACCTTC
>TRBV2|NA|TRBJ1-3|once
CASRGSTGRNTIYF
TGTGCCAGCAGGGGAAGTACTGGAAGGAACACCATATATTTT
>TRBV21-1|NA|TRBJ1-2|NA
CASSKEGGTEPNYGYTF
TGTGCCAGCAGCAAGGAGGGAGGGACAGAGCCGAACTATGGCTACACCTTC
>TRBV20-1|TRBD1|TRBJ1-5|NA
CSARTGIDQPQHF
TGCAGTGCTCGGACAGGGATTGACCAGCCCCAGCATTTT
>TRBV6-2/TRBV6-3|TRBD1|TRBJ1-3|NA
CASSSGTGADSGNTIYF
TGTGCCAGCAGCTCCGGGACAGGGGCCGACTCTGGAAACACCATATATTTT
>TRBV7-2|NA|TRBJ2-5|NA
CASKYSSSQETQYF
TGTGCCAGCAAATACTCTTCATCCCAAGAGACCCAGTACTTC
>TRBV24-1|NA|TRBJ2-1|once
CATSDLPRRNNEQFF
TGTGCCACCAGTGATCTCCCTAGGAGAAACAATGAGCAGTTCTTC
>TRBV7-2|TRBD2|TRBJ2-3|few
CASSGLAGYDTQYF
TGTGCCAGCAGTGGACTAGCGGGATATGATACGCAGTATTTT
>TRBV6-2/TRBV6-3|NA|TRBJ1-5|few
CASSPIRHPNPGTQHF
TGTGCCAGCAGTCCGATCCGGCATCCAAACCCCGGGACCCAGCATTTT
>TRBV2|NA|TRBJ2-7|NA
CASTEADIPTYEQYF
TGTGCCAGCACAGAAGCGGACATCCCGACCTACGAGCAGTACTTC
>TRBV19|NA|TRBJ2-2|few
CASTIRGGTGELFF
TGTGCCAGTACCATAAGGGGGGGAACCGGGGAGCTGTTTTTT
>TRBV7-6|NA|TRBJ1-5|few
CASSSTGTNQPQHF
TGTGCCAGCAGCTCAACCGGGACAAATCAGCCCCAGCATTTT
>TRBV24-1|TRBD1|TRBJ1-5|NA
CATSDSGTGPNKQPQHF
TGTGCCACCAGTGATTCTGGGACAGGGCCTAATAAACAGCCCCAGCATTTT
>TRBV28|TRBD1|TRBJ1-5|NA
CASRRTGMGNQPQHF
TGTGCCAGCAGACGGACAGGGATGGGCAATCAGCCCCAGCATTTT
>TRBV19|TRBD1|TRBJ1-2|NA
CASNWDRGRGYGYTF
TGTGCCAGTAATTGGGACAGGGGGCGAGGCTATGGCTACACCTTC
>TRBV10-3|TRBD2|TRBJ2-7|NA
CARPDPFSGTPYEQYF
TGTGCCAGGCCTGACCCTTTTAGCGGGACCCCCTACGAGCAGTACTTC
>TRBV20-1|NA|TRBJ2-5|NA
CSATDMVNQETQYF
TGCAGTGCAACCGACATGGTTAACCAAGAGACCCAGTACTTC
>TRBV7-2|NA|TRBJ2-6|NA
CASSSQGPGANVLTF
TGTGCCAGCAGCTCCCAGGGACCCGGGGCCAACGTCCTGACTTTC
>TRBV6-2/TRBV6-3|NA|TRBJ2-7|NA
CASSAGPGATYEQYF
TGTGCCAGCAGTGCAGGACCGGGCGCAACCTACGAGCAGTACTTC
>TRBV2|NA|TRBJ1-6|few
CASNYVVGSPLHF
TGTGCCAGCAATTACGTAGTCGGATCACCCCTCCACTTT
>TRBV19|NA|TRBJ2-3|few
CASSHRVSTDTQYF
TGTGCCAGTAGTCACAGGGTAAGCACAGATACGCAGTATTTT
>TRBV19|TRBD1|TRBJ1-6|NA
CASSITGVDSPLHF
TGTGCCAGTAGTATCACAGGGGTGGATTCACCCCTCCACTTT
>TRBV20-1|TRBD2|TRBJ2-1|NA
CSAIAGVSAYNEQFF
TGCAGTGCGATAGCGGGAGTAAGTGCCTACAATGAGCAGTTCTTC
>TRBV11-1|NA|TRBJ2-7|once
CASSSGRFSYEQYF
TGTGCCAGCTCCTCGGGTCGCTTTTCCTACGAGCAGTACTTC
>TRBV11-3|TRBD1|TRBJ1-1|few
CASSLDRRSRGTEAFF
TGTGCCAGCAGCTTAGATAGGCGGTCCAGGGGGACTGAAGCTTTCTTT
>TRBV28|NA|TRBJ1-1|NA
CASSSQDRLNTEAFF
TGTGCCAGCAGTTCCCAGGACCGTTTAAACACTGAAGCTTTCTTT
>TRBV7-9|NA|TRBJ1-1|few
CASSYDRWDTEAFF
TGTGCCAGCAGCTACGACAGGTGGGACACTGAAGCTTTCTTT
>TRBV6-5|TRBD2|TRBJ2-1|NA
CASSYRGDEQFF
TGTGCCAGCAGTTATCGGGGGGATGAGCAGTTCTTC
>TRBV30|NA|TRBJ1-1|NA
CAWSDGSYKTEAFF
TGTGCCTGGAGCGACGGGTCATATAAGACAGAAGCTTTCTTT
>TRBV6-2/TRBV6-3|NA|TRBJ1-2|NA
CASNRAISYGYTF
TGTGCCAGCAACAGGGCAATCTCCTATGGCTACACCTTC
>TRBV20-1|TRBD2|TRBJ2-1|NA
CSATGTSGRNEQFF
TGCAGTGCAACCGGGACTAGCGGGAGGAATGAGCAGTTCTTC
>TRBV19|TRBD1|TRBJ1-5|NA
CASSSNRGGGAPQHF
TGTGCCAGTAGTTCAAACAGGGGTGGTGGCGCGCCCCAGCATTTT
>TRBV28|NA|TRBJ2-5|NA
CASSLSRGTQYF
TGTGCCAGCAGTTTGTCGCGGGGGACCCAGTACTTC
>TRBV18|TRBD1|TRBJ1-6|NA
CASSTDRAVESPLHF
TGTGCCAGCTCAACCGACAGGGCGGTGGAATCACCCCTCCACTTT
>TRBV7-9|NA|TRBJ1-1|few
CASSARGTGDTEAFF
TGTGCCAGCAGCGCCCGAGGGACCGGGGACACTGAAGCTTTCTTT
>TRBV7-8|TRBD1|TRBJ2-7|once
CASSLAQGEGSYEQYF
TGTGCCAGCAGCTTAGCACAGGGGGAAGGGTCCTACGAGCAGTACTTC
>TRBV20-1|TRBD1|TRBJ1-1|NA
CSGDRGGTEAFF
TGCAGTGGGGACAGGGGAGGAACTGAAGCTTTCTTT
>TRBV7-2|TRBD1|TRBJ1-3|NA
CASSSSDRRPSGNTIYF
TGTGCCAGCAGCTCATCGGACAGGCGGCCGAGTGGAAACACCATATATTTT
>TRBV7-2|NA|TRBJ1-2|few
CASSLRAGVGGYTF
TGTGCCAGCAGCTTACGGGCAGGGGTTGGGGGCTACACCTTC
>TRBV6-1|NA|TRBJ1-6|few
CASRRTAGTTLHF
TGTGCCAGCAGAAGGACGGCGGGGACAACCCTCCACTTT
>TRBV6-1|NA|TRBJ2-1|NA
CASSRHNEQFF
TGTGCCAGCTCTAGACACAATGAGCAGTTCTTC
>TRBV20-1|NA|TRBJ2-3|NA
CSARDRRVIADTQYF
TGCAGTGCTAGAGATCGACGAGTGATCGCAGATACGCAGTATTTT
>TRBV12-5|NA|TRBJ1-1|NA
CASGLNAAFF
TGTGCTAGTGGTTTGAACGCGGCTTTCTTT
>TRBV2|NA|TRBJ2-6|NA
CASSLQGGSSYGANVLTF
TGTGCCAGCAGTCTACAGGGAGGGAGTTCTTATGGGGCCAACGTCCTGACTTTC
>TRBV25-1|NA|TRBJ1-2|NA
CASSARGSVYGYTF
TGTGCCAGCAGTGCCCGGGGCAGCGTCTATGGCTACACCTTC
>TRBV6-1|TRBD1|TRBJ1-5|once
CASTTTGGGSNQPQHF
TGTGCCAGCACCACGACAGGGGGCGGAAGCAATCAGCCCCAGCATTTT
>TRBV15|TRBD1|TRBJ1-1|once
CATSREELDRAAFF
TGTGCCACCAGCAGAGAGGAGCTCGACAGGGCAGCTTTCTTT
>TRBV12-3/TRBV12-4|NA|TRBJ2-7|NA
CASSFRVTYEQYF
TGTGCCAGCAGTTTCCGGGTCACCTACGAGCAGTACTTC
>TRBV12-5|TRBD1|TRBJ1-2|NA
CASGLHDRGRRGYTF
TGTGCTAGTGGTTTGCATGACAGGGGGCGTCGGGGCTACACCTTC
>TRBV30|NA|TRBJ1-5|NA
CAWSVRARGAQHF
TGTGCCTGGAGTGTACGGGCCCGGGGAGCCCAGCATTTT
>TRBV28|TRBD2|TRBJ2-7|NA
CASSSRTMRTSERSEQYF
TGTGCCAGCAGTTCAAGGACTATGAGGACTAGCGAAAGGTCCGAGCAGTACTTC
>TRBV20-1|NA|TRBJ1-1|NA
CSASYLPSTPVNTEAFF
TGCAGTGCTAGCTACCTGCCAAGCACTCCGGTTAACACTGAAGCTTTCTTT
>TRBV12-3/TRBV12-4|NA|TRBJ2-2|NA
CASRGAAYTGELFF
TGTGCCAGCAGGGGGGCGGCTTACACCGGGGAGCTGTTTTTT
>TRBV19|NA|TRBJ2-7|NA
CASSIAYGGSYEQYF
TGTGCCAGTAGTATAGCCTACGGGGGTTCCTACGAGCAGTACTTC